This T cell receptor (beta chain) came from a study of CD8+ T cells in alopecia areata. As for the study in general: Oral tofacitinib, 5 to 10 mg twice daily, was given in an open-label trial.

In regard to this clone: Its specificity is not known.

Findings and caveats of the study: Only a single nonresponder existed, so baseline CD8+ expansion links stay unclear. Treatment with tofacitinib significantly lowered scalp clonality and reduced expanded CD8+ clones among the top 100. It was less clear whether patients shared TCRs than it was in mice, possibly because of HLA.

Sequencing relied on a cDNA template that was reverse transcribed from extracted RNA. Assay used: immunoSEQ multiplex PCR; TCRdb lists only in-frame clones, some missing. Of approximately 200,000 clones in the sample, 50% to 60% were seen once. As to treatment: oral pan-JAK inhibitor, 5-10 mg twice daily. The CDR3 runs 17 residues. Per germline, CDR1 MGHDK and CDR2 SYGVNS. The starting material was CD4+ T cells sorted from blood, obtained at week 4, from a patient treated with tofacitinib. The clonotype originates from a human donor with alopecia areata. V usage is TRBV25-1 and J usage is TRBJ2-5; TRBD1 aligns across 9 bases. The DNA end is more similar to TRBJ2-7, so the J call may be wrong. CDR3 in amino acids: CASLPPSGQGQYGEQYF. The CDR3 region has the DNA TGTGCCAGCCTACCTCCCTCAGGACAGGGGCAATATGGCGAGCAGTACTTC.